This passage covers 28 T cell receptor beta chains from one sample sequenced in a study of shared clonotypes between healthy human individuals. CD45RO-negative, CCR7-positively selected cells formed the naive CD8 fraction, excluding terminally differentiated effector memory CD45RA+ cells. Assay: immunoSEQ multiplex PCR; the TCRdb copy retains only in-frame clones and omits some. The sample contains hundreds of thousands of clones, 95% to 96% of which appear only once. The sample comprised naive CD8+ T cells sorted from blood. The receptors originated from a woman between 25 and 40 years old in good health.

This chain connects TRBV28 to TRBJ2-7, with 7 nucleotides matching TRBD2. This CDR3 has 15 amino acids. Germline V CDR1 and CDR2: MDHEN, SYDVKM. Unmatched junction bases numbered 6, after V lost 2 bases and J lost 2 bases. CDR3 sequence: CASSLIREGPYEQYF. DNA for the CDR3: TGTGCCAGCAGTTTAATCAGGGAGGGGCCCTACGAGCAGTACTTC.

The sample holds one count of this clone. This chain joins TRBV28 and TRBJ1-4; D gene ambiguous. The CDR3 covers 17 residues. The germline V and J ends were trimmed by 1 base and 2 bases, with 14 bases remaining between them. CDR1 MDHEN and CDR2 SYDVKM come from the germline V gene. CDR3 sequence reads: CASSLSFTAITNEKLFF. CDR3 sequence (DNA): TGTGCCAGCAGTTTATCGTTTACGGCAATCACTAATGAAAAACTGTTTTTT.

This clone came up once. This chain's CDR3 is CASSLVVGTEAFF. DNA of the CDR3: TGTGCCAGCAGTTTAGTAGTCGGCACTGAAGCTTTCTTT. The chain is built from TRBV28 and TRBJ1-1; D call uncertain. Germline CDR1 and CDR2: MDHEN and SYDVKM. CDR3 length: 13 residues. Trimming took off 2 bases at V and 4 bases at J, with 8 bases between the two ends.

The CDR3: CASSLAGDGYEQYF. The CDR3, as DNA: TGCGCCAGCAGCTTGGCCGGAGACGGCTACGAGCAGTACTTC. The chain joins TRBV5-1 to TRBJ2-7; D is undetermined. Germline CDR1 reads SGHRS; CDR2 reads YFSETQ. V shed 0 bases and J shed 3 bases, with 10 bases lying between them. CDR3 length equals 14 residues. The variable domain in full, completed from reference TRBV5-1 and TRBJ2-7, reads KAGVTQTPRYLIKTRGQQVTLSCSPISGHRSVSWYQQTPGQGLQFLFEYFSETQRNKGNFPGRFSGRQFSNSRSEMNVSTLELGDSALYLCASSLAGDGYEQYFGPGTRLTVT.

Written as DNA, the CDR3 is TGTGCCAGCAGTTTTTCCGGGGTCAAGCAGTTCTTC. This sequence encodes CASSFSGVKQFF. This sequence joins TRBV28 and TRBJ2-1; D is possibly TRBD2 (5 bases). The CDR3 is 12 residues long. Germline V gives CDR1 MDHEN, CDR2 SYDVKM. Trimming stripped 3 bases from V and 11 bases from J, with 11 bases between.

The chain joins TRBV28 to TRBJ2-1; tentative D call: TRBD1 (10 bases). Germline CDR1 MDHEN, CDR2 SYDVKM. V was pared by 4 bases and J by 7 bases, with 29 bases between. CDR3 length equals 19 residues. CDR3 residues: CASSSWTGGGSGRTNEQFF. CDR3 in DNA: TGTGCCAGCAGTTCATGGACAGGGGGTGGGAGCGGGAGGACGAATGAGCAGTTCTTC.

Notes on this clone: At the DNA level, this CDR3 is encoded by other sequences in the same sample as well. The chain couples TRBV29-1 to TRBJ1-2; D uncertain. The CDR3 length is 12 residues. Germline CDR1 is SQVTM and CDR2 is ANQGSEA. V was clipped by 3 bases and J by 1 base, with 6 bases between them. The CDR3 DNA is TGCAGCGTTGAGGCAAATAACTATGGCTACACCTTC. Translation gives CSVEANNYGYTF.

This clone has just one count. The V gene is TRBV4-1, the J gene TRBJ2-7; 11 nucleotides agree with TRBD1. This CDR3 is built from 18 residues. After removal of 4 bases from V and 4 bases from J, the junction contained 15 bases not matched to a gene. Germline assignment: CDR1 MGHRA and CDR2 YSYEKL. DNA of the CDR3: TGCGCCAGCAGCCCATATGGACGGGGACAGGGGGTTCAGTACGAGCAGTACTTC. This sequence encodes CASSPYGRGQGVQYEQYF.

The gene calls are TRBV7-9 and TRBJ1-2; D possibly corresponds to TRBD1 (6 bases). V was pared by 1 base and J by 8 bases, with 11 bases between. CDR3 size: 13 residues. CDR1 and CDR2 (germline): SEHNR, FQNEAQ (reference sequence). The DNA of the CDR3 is TGTGCCAGCAGCTTAGGTACAGGGAACGGCTACACCTTC. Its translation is CASSLGTGNGYTF.

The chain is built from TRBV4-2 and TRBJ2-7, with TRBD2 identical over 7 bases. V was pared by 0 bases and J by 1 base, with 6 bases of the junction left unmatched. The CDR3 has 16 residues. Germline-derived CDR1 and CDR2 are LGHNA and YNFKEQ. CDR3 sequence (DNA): TGTGCCAGCAGCCAAGAAACCGGGAGGACGTCCTACGAGCAGTACTTC. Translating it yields CASSQETGRTSYEQYF.

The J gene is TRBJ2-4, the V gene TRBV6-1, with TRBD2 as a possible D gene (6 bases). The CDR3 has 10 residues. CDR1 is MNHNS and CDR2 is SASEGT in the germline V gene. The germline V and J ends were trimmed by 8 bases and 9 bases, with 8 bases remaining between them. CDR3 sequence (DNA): TGTGCCAGCCTCGGGGGCATTCAGTACTTC. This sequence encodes CASLGGIQYF.

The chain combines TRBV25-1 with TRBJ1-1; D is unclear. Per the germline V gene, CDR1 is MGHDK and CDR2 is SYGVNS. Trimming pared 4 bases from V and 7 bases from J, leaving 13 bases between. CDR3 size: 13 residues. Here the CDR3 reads CASSVSSQLEAFF. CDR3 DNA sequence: TGTGCCAGCAGTGTATCCAGTCAGCTTGAAGCTTTCTTT.

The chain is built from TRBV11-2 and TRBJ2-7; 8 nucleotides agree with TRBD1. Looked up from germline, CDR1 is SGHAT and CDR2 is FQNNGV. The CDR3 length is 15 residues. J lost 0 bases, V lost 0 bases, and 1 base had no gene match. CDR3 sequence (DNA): TGTGCCAGCAGCTTAGAAGGGACAGGCTCCTACGAGCAGTACTTC. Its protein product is CASSLEGTGSYEQYF.

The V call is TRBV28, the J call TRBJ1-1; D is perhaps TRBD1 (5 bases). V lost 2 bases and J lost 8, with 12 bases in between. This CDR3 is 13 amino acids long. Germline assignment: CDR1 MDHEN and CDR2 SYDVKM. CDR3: CASSLGRVEEAFF. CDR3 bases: TGTGCCAGCAGTTTAGGCAGGGTTGAGGAAGCTTTCTTT.

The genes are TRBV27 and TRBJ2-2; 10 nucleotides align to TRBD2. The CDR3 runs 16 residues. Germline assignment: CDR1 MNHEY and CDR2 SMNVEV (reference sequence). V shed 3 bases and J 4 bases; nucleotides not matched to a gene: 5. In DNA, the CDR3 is TGTGCCAGCAGTTTCTTAGCGGGAGGATTCACCGGGGAGCTGTTTTTT. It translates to CASSFLAGGFTGELFF.

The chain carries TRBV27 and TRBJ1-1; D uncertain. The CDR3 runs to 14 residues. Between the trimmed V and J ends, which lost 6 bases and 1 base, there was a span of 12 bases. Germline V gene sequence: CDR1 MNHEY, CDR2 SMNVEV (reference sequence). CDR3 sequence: CASSPGLRNTEAFF. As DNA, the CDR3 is TGTGCCAGCAGCCCCGGACTGCGGAACACTGAAGCTTTCTTT.

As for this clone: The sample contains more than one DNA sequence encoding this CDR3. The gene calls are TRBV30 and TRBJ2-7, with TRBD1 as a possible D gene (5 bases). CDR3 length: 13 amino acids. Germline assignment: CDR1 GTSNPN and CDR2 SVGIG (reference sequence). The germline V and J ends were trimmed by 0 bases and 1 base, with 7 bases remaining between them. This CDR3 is CAWSVDSSYEQYF. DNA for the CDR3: TGTGCCTGGAGTGTCGACAGTTCCTACGAGCAGTACTTC.

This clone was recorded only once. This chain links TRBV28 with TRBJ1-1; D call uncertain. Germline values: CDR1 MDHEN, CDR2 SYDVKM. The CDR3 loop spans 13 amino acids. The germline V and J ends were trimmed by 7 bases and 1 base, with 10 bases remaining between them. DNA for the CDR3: TGTGCCAGCAAGGAGGATGAGAACACTGAAGCTTTCTTT. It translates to CASKEDENTEAFF.

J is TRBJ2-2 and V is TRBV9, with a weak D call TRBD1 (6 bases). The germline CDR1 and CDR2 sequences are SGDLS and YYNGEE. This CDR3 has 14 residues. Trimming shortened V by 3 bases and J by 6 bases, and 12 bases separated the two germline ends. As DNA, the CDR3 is TGTGCCAGCAGCGGCACCAGGGGCCCCGGGGAGCTGTTTTTT. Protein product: CASSGTRGPGELFF.

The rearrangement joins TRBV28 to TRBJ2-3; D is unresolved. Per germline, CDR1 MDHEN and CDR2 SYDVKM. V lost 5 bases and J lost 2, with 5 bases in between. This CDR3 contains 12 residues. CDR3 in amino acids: CASSDNTDTQYF. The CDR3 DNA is TGTGCCAGCAGTGATAACACAGATACGCAGTATTTT.

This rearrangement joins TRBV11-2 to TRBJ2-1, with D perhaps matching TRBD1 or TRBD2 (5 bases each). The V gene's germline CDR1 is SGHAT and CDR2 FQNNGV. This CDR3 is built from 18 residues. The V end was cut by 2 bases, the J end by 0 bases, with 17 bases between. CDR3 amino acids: CASSLNGWDGSSYNEQFF. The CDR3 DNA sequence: TGTGCCAGCAGCTTAAACGGGTGGGACGGAAGCTCCTACAATGAGCAGTTCTTC.

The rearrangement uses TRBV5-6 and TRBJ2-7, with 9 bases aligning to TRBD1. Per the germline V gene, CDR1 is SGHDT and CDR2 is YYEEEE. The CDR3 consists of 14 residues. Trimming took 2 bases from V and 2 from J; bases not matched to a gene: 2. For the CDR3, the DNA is TGTGCCAGCAGCTTCCGGGACAGGGCCTACGAGCAGTACTTC. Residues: CASSFRDRAYEQYF.

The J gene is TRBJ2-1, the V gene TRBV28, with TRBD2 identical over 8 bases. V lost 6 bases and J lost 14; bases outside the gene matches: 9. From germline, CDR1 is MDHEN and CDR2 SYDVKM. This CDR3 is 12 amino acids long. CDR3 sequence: CASSPSAGDEFF. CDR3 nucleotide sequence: TGTGCCAGCAGCCCATCAGCGGGAGACGAGTTCTTC.

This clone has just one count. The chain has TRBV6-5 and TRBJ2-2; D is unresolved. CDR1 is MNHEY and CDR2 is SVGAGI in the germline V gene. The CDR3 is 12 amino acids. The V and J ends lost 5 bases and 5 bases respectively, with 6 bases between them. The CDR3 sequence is CASSQITGELFF. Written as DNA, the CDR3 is TGTGCCAGCAGTCAAATAACCGGGGAGCTGTTTTTT.

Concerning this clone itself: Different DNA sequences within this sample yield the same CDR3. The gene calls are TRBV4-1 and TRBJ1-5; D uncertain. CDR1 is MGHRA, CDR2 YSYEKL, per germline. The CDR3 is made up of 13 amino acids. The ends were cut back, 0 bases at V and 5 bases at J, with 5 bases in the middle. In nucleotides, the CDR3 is TGCGCCAGCAGCCAAGATCTAGATCAGCCCCAGCATTTT. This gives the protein CASSQDLDQPQHF.

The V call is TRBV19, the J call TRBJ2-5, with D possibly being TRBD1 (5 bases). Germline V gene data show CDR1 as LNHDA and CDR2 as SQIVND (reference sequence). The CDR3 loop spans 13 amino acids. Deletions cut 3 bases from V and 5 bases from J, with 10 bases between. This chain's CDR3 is CASSMEGVETQYF. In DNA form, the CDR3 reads TGTGCCAGTAGTATGGAAGGGGTCGAGACCCAGTACTTC.

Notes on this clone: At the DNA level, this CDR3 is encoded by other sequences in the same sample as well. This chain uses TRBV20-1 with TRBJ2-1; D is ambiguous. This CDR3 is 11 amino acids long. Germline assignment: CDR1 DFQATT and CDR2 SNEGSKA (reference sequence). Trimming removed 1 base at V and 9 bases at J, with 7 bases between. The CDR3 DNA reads TGCAGTGCTAGAGTGGTGAGTGAGCAGTTCTTC. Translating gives CSARVVSEQFF.

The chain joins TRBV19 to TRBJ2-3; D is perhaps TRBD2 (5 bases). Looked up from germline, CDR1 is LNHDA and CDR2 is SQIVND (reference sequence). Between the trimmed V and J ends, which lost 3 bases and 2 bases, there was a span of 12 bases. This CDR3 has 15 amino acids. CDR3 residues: CASSMGYGNTDTQYF. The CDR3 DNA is TGTGCCAGTAGTATGGGATACGGGAACACAGATACGCAGTATTTT.